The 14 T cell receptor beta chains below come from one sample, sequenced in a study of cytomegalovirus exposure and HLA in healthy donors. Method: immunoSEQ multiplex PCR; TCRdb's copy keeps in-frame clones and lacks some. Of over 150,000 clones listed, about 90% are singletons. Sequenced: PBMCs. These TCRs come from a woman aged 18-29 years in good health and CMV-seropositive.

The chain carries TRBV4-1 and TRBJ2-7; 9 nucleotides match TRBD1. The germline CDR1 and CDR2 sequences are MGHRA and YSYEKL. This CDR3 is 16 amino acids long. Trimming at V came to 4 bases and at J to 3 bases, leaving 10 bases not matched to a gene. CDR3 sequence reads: CASSLLQGANNYEQYF. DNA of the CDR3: TGCGCCAGCAGCCTCTTACAGGGGGCGAATAACTACGAGCAGTACTTC.

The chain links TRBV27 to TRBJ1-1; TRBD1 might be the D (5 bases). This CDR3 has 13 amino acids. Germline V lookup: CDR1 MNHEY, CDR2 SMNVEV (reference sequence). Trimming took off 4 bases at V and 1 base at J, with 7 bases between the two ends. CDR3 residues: CASSYGQNTEAFF. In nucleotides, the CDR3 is TGTGCCAGCAGTTACGGACAGAACACTGAAGCTTTCTTT.

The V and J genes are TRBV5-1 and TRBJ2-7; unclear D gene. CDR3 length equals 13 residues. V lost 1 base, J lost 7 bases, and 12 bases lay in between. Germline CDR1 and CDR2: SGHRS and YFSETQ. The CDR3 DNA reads TGCGCCAGCAGCTTGTCGACTTCCCGGGAGCAGTACTTC. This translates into CASSLSTSREQYF.

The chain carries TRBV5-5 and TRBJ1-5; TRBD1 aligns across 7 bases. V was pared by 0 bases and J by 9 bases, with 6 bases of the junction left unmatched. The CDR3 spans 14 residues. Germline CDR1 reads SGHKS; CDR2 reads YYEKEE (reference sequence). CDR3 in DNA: TGTGCCAGCAGCTTGGGAGGGGGCGGCGGGCCCCAGCATTTT. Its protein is CASSLGGGGGPQHF.

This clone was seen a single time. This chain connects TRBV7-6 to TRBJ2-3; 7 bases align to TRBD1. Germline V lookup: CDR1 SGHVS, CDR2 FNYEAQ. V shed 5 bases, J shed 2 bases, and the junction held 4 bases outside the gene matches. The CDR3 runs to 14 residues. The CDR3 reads CASSPGTATDTQYF. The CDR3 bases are TGTGCCAGCAGCCCGGGGACAGCCACAGATACGCAGTATTTT.

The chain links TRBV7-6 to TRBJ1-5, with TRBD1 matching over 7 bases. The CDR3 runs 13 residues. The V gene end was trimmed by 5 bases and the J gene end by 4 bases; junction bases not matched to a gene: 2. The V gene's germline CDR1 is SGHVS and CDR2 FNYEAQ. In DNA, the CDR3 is TGTGCCAGCAGCCAGACAGGGAATCAGCCCCAGCATTTT. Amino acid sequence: CASSQTGNQPQHF.

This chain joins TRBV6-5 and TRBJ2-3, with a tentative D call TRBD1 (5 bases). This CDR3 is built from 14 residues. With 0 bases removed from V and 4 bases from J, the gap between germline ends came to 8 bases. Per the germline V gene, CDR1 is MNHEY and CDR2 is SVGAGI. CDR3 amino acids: CASSYSGVPDTQYF. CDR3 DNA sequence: TGTGCCAGCAGTTACTCAGGGGTACCAGATACGCAGTATTTT.

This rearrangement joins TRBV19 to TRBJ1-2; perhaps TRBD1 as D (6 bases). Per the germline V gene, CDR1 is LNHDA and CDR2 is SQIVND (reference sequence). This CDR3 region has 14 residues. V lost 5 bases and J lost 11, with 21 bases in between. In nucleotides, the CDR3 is TGTGCCAGTAGTCAAGGGCCAGGGGTGTCGGAATACACCTTC. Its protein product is CASSQGPGVSEYTF.

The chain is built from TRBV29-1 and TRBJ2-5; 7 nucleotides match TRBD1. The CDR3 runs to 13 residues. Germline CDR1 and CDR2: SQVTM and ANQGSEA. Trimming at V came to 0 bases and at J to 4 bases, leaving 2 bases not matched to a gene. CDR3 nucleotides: TGCAGCGTTGAAGATAGGGGGCGAGAGACCCAGTACTTC. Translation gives CSVEDRGRETQYF.

CDR3 DNA: TGCGCCAGCAGCCAAGGGCGGTCAGATACGCAGTATTTT. Its translation: CASSQGRSDTQYF. The rearrangement joins TRBV4-1 to TRBJ2-3, with D uncertain. Germline V gives CDR1 MGHRA, CDR2 YSYEKL. The length of the CDR3 is 13 residues. V dropped 1 base and J dropped 4 bases, with 6 bases sitting between them.

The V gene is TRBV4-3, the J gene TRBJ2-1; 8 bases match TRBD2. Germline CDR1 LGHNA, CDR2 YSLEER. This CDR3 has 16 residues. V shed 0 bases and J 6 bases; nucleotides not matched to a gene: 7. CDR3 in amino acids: CASSQDPSGSVNEQFF. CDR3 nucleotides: TGCGCCAGCAGCCAAGACCCTAGCGGGTCGGTCAATGAGCAGTTCTTC.

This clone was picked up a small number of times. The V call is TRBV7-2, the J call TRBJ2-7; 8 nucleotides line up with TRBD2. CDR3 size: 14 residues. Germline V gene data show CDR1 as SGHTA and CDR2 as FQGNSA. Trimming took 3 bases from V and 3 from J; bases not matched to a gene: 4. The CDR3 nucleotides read TGTGCCAGCAGCTTCGGGGGGGGCCGCTACGAGCAGTACTTC. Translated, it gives CASSFGGGRYEQYF.

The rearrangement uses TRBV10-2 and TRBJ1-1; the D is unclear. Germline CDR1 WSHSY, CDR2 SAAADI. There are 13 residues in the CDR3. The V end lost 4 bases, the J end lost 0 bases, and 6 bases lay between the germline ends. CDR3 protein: CASSVQLNTEAFF. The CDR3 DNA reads TGCGCCAGCAGTGTACAGCTGAACACTGAAGCTTTCTTT.

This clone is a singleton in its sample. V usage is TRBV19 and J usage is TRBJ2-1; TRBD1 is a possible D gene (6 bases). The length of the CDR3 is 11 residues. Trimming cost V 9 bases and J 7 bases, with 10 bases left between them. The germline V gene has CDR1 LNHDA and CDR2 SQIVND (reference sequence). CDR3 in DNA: TGTGCCAGCCGCAGGGGAAATGAGCAGTTCTTC. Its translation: CASRRGNEQFF.